What follows is one TCR beta chain and its context. This sample was taken from a study of radiation and T cells in renal cell carcinoma. Repertoires were generated with immunoSEQ multiplex PCR, while TCRdb's copy carries only in-frame clones and drops some. The repertoire holds 110,000 to 150,000 clones, with around four fifths as singletons. Time point of the sample: baseline pretreatment blood. Specified treatment: 15 Gy SBRT to primary tumor, nephrectomy 4 weeks later. Radiation-treated patients gave blood at baseline, week 2 and week 4. This CDR3 spans 15 amino acids. Here the sequenced sample was blood, taken from a patient whose treatment included radiotherapy and nephrectomy. The receptor comes from a woman aged 45-65 years with renal cell carcinoma. This sequence joins TRBV21-1 and TRBJ1-6. TRBV21-1 is an annotated pseudogene. In DNA, the CDR3 is TGTGCCAGCAGCAACGACTTGGGTTGGAATTCACCCCTCCACTTT. This codes for CASSNDLGWNSPLHF.